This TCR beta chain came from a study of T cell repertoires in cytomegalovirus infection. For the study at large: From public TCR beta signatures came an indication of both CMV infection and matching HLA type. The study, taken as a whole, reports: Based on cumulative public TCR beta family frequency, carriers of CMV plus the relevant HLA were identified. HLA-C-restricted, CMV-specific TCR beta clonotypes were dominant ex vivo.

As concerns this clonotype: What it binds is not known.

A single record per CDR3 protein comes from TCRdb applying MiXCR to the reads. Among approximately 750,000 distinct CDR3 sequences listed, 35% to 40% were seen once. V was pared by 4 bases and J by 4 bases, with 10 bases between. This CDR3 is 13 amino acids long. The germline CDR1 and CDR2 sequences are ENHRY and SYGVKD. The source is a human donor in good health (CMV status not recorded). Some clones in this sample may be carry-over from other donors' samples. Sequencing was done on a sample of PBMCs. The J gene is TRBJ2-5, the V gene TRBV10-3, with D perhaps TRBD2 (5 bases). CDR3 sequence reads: CAISGNSAETQYF. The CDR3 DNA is TGTGCCATCAGTGGAAATAGCGCAGAGACCCAGTACTTC.